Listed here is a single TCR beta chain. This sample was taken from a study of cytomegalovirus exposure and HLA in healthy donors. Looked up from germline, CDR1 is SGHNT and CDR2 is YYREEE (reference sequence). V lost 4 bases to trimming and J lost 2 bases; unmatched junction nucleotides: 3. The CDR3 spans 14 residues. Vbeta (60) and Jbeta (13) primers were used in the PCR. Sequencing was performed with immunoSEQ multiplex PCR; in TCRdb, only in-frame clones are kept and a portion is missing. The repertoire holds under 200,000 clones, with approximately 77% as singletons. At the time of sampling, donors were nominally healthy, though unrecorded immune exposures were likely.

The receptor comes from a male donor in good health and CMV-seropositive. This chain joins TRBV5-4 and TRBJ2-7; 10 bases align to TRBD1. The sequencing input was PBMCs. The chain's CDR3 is CASSAGTGAYEQYF. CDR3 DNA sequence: TGTGCCAGCAGCGCCGGGACAGGGGCCTACGAGCAGTACTTC.